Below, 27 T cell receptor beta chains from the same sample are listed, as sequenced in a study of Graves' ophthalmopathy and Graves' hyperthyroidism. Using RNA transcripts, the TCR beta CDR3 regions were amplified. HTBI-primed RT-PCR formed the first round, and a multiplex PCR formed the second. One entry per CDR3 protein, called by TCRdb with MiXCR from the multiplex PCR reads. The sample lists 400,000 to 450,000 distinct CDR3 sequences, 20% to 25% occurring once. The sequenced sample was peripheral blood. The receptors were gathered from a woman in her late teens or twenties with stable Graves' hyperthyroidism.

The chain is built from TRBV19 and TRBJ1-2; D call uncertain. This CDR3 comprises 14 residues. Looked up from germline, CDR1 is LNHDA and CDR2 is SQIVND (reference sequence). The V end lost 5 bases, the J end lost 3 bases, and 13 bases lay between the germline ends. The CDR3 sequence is CASSYKGSDYGYTF. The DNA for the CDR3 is TGTGCCAGTAGTTATAAGGGTTCGGACTATGGCTACACCTTC.

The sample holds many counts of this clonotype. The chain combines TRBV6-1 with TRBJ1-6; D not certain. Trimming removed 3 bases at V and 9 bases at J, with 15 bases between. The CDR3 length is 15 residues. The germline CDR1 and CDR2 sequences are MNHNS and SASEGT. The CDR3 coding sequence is TGTGCCAGCAGTGATCGGACTGCGGAAATTTCACCCCTCCACTTT. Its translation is CASSDRTAEISPLHF.

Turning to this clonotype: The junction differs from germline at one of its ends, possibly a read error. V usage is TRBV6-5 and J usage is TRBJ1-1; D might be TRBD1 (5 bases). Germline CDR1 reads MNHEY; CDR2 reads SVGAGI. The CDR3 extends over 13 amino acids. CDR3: CAGSYDAGVSAFF. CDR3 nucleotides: TGTGCCGGCAGTTACGATGCGGGGGTATCAGCTTTCTTT.

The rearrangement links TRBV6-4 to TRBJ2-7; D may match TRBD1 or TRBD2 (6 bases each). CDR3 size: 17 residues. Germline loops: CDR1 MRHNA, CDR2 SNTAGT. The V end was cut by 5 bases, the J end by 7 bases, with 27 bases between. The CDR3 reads CASSHHPRGTKGWEQYF. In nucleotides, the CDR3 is TGTGCCAGCAGTCACCACCCCCGGGGGACAAAAGGGTGGGAGCAGTACTTC.

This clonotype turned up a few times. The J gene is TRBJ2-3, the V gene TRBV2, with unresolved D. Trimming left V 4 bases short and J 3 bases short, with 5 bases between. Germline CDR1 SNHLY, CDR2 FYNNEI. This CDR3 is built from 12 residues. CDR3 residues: CASSVYTDTQYF. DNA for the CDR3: TGTGCCAGCAGTGTTTATACAGATACGCAGTATTTT. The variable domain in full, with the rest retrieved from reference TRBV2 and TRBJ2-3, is EPEVTQTPSHQVTQMGQEVILRCVPISNHLYFYWYRQILGQKVEFLVSFYNNEISEKSEIFDDQFSVERPDGSNFTLKIRSTKLEDSAMYFCASSVYTDTQYFGPGTRLTVL.

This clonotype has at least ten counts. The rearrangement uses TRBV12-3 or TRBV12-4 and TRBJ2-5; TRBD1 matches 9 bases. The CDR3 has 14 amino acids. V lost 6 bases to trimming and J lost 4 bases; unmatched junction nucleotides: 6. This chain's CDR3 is CASSSGQGRETQYF. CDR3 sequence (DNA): TGTGCCAGCAGCTCCGGACAGGGGAGAGAGACCCAGTACTTC.

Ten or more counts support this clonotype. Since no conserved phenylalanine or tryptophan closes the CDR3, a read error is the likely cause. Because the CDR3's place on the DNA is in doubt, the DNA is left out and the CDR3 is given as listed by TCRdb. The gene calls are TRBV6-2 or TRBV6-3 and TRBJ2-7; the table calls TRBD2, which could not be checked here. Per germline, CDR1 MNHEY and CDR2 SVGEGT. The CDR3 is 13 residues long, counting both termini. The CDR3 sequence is CASSRLAGPYKDL.

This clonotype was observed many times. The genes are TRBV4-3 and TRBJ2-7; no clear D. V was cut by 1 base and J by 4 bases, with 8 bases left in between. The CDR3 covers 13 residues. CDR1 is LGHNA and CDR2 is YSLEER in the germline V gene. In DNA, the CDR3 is TGCGCCAGCAGCCAAGCGGGCGCGTACGAGCAGTACTTC. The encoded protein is CASSQAGAYEQYF.

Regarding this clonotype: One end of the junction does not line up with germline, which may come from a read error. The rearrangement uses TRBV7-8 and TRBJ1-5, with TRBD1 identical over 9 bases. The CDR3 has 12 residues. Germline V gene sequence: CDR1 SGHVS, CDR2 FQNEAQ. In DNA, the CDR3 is TGTGCCAGCAGCTTGGGGGTGGGACAGGGCCCGTTT. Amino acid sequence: CASSLGVGQGPF.

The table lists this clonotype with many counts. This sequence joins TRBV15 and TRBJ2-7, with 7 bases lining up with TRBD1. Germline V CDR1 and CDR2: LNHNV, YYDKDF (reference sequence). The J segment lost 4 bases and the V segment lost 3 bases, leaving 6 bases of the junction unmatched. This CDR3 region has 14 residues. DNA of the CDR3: TGTGCCACCAGCAGGACAGGGAAATTGTACGAGCAGTACTTC. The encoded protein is CATSRTGKLYEQYF.

Here the CDR3 reads CASSYGQRNYGYTF. CDR3 bases: TGTGCCAGCAGCTACGGACAGCGCAACTATGGCTACACCTTC. The J gene is TRBJ1-2, the V gene TRBV6-5; tentative D call: TRBD1 (6 bases). Trimming stripped 6 bases from V and 2 bases from J, with 13 bases between. Germline loops: CDR1 MNHEY, CDR2 SVGAGI. CDR3 length: 14 amino acids.

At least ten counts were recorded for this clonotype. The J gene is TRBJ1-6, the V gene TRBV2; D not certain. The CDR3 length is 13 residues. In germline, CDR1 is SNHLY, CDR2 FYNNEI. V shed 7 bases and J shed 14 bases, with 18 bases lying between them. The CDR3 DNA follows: TGTGCCAGCAATCCGGGCACCTTTGCGGCCCTCCACTTT. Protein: CASNPGTFAALHF. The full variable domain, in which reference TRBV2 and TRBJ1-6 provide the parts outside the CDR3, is EPEVTQTPSHQVTQMGQEVILRCVPISNHLYFYWYRQILGQKVEFLVSFYNNEISEKSEIFDDQFSVERPDGSNFTLKIRSTKLEDSAMYFCASNPGTFAALHFGNGTRLTVT.

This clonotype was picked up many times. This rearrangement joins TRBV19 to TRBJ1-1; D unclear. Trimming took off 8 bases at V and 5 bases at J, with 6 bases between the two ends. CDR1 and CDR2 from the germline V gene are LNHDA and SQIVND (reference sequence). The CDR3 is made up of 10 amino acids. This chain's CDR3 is CASWETEAFF. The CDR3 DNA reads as TGTGCCAGTTGGGAGACTGAAGCTTTCTTT.

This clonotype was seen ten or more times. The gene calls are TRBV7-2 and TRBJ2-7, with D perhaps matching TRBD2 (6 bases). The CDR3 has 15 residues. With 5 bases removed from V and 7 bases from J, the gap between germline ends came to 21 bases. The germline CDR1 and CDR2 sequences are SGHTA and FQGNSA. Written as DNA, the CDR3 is TGTGCCAGCAGCCACGACGGGAGTGAGGACTGGGAGCAGTACTTC. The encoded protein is CASSHDGSEDWEQYF.

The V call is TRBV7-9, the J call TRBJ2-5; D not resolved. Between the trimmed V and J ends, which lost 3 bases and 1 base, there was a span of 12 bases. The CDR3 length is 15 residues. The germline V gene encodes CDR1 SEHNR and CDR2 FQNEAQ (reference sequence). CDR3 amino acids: CASSFFARTQETQYF. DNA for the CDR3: TGTGCCAGCAGCTTTTTTGCGCGGACCCAAGAGACCCAGTACTTC.

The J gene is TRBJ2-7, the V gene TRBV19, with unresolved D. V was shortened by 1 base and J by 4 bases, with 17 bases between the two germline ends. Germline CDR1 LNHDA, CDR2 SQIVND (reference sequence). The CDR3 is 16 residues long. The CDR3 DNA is TGTGCCAGTAGTATAGTTGCCGGGCCCAGACTTTACGAGCAGTACTTC. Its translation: CASSIVAGPRLYEQYF.

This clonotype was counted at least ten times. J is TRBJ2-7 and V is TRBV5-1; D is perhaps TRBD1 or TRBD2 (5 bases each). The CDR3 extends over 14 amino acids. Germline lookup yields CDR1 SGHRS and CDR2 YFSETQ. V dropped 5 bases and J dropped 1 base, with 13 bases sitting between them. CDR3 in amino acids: CASRKGDDSYEQYF. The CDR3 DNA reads TGCGCCAGCAGGAAAGGGGACGATTCCTACGAGCAGTACTTC. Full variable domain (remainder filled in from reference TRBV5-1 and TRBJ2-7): KAGVTQTPRYLIKTRGQQVTLSCSPISGHRSVSWYQQTPGQGLQFLFEYFSETQRNKGNFPGRFSGRQFSNSRSEMNVSTLELGDSALYLCASRKGDDSYEQYFGPGTRLTVT.

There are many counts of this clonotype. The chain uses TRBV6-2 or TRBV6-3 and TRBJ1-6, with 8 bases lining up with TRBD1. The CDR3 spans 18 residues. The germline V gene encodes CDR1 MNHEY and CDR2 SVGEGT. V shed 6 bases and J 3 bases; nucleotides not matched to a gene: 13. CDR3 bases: TGTGCCAGCAGCTATTATGGACAGGGAGACGTCTATAATTCACCCCTCCACTTT. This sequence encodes CASSYYGQGDVYNSPLHF.

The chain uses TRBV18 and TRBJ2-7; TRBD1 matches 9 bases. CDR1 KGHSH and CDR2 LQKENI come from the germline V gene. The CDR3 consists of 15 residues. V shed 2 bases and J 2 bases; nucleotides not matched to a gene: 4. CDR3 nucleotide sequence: TGTGCCAGCTCACCATTTGGACAGGGGACCTACGAGCAGTACTTC. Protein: CASSPFGQGTYEQYF.

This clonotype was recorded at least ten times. CDR3 loop: CASSVRGRGPTGELFF. In DNA, the CDR3 is TGTGCCAGCAGCGTTCGGGGCAGGGGGCCTACCGGGGAGCTGTTTTTT. The chain carries TRBV12-3 or TRBV12-4 and TRBJ2-2; 8 bases map to TRBD1. V was pared by 6 bases and J by 5 bases, with 11 bases of the junction left unmatched. The CDR3 consists of 16 residues.

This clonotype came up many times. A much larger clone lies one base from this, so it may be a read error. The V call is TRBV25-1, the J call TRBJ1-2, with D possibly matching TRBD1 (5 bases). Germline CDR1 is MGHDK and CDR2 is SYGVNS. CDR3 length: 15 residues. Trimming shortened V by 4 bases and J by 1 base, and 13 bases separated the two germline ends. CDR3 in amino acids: CASSGCHDSNYGYTF. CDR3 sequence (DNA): TGTGCCAGCAGTGGCTGTCATGACAGTAACTATGGCTACACCTTC.

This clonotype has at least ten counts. CDR3 residues: CASSQRNYGYTF. As DNA, the CDR3 is TGTGCCAGCAGTCAAAGGAACTATGGCTACACCTTC. The gene calls are TRBV12-3 or TRBV12-4 and TRBJ1-2; no firm D call. V lost 5 bases and J lost 2, with 6 bases in between. This CDR3 comprises 12 residues.

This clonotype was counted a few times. For the CDR3, the DNA is TGTGCCAGCAGCAACGCAGGGGGTAGCAATCAGCCCCAGCATTTT. Residues: CASSNAGGSNQPQHF. The chain combines TRBV4-2 with TRBJ1-5; 7 bases align to TRBD1. Germline lookup yields CDR1 LGHNA and CDR2 YNFKEQ. This CDR3 has 15 residues. V lost 5 bases to trimming and J lost 0 bases; unmatched junction nucleotides: 4.

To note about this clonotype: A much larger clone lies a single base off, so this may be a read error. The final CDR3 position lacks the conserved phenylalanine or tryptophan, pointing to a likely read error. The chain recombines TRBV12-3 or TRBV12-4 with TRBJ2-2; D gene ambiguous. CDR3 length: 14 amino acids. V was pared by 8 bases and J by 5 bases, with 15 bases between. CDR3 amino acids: CASDAYEKTGELFL. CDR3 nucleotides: TGTGCCAGCGACGCCTACGAAAAGACCGGGGAGCTGTTTTTG.

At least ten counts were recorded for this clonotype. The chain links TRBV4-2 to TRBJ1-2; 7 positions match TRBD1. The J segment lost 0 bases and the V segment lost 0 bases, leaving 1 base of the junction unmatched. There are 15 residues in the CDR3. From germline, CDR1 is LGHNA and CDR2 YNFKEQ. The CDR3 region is CASSQEGTANYGYTF. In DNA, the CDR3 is TGTGCCAGCAGCCAAGAAGGGACAGCTAACTATGGCTACACCTTC.

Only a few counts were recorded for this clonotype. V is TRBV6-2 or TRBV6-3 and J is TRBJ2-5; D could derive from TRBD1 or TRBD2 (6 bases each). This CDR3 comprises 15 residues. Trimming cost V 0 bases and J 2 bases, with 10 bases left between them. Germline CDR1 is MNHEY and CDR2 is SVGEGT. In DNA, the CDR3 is TGTGCCAGCAGTTACTCCCTAGGGGGGCAAGAGACCCAGTACTTC. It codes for CASSYSLGGQETQYF.

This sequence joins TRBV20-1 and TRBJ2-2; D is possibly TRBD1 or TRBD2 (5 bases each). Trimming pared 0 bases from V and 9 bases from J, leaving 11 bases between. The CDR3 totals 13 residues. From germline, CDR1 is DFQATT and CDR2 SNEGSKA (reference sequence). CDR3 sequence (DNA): TGCAGTGCTAGAGATCTGAGGGGCCGGGAGCTGTTTTTT. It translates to CSARDLRGRELFF.